This record looks at one TCR beta chain sequence and its context. Its antigen is as yet unknown. Each CDR3 protein gets one entry after TCRdb re-called the reads with MiXCR. The sample holds tens of thousands of distinct CDR3 sequences, around 21% seen once. This CDR3 region has 17 residues. The J segment lost 4 bases and the V segment lost 6 bases, leaving 17 bases of the junction unmatched. Germline V gene sequence: CDR1 SGHTA, CDR2 FQGNSA. This entry belongs to a study of T cell repertoires in cytomegalovirus infection. Study in general: TCR beta signatures that were public indicated CMV infection and matching HLA type.

The source was CD8+ T cells from cultured PBMCs, collected from culture after CMV antigen stimulation. The clonotype originates from a human donor in good health (CMV status not recorded). Some clones in this sample may be carry-over from other donors' samples. The V and J genes are TRBV7-2 and TRBJ1-2; TRBD1 agrees at 7 bases. CDR3 nucleotide sequence: TGTGCCAGCAGTTTAAACCGGAGGACAGGCCATGGCTATGGCTACACCTTC. It specifies CASSLNRRTGHGYGYTF.